This T cell receptor beta chain was identified in a study of T cell responses to AZD1222 COVID-19 vaccine. Study results and limitations: The study sampled repertoires only after the peak T cell response. Most donors were white British and more were female, and clonal diversity was possibly underestimated.

As for this clone: Its target is not known.

Doses given second, at about 4 or about 12 weeks, were pooled. TCRdb's copy holds only in-frame clones and misses some; the assay was immunoSEQ multiplex PCR. The repertoire consists of 150,000 to 200,000 clones, with 93% occurring once and the leading ten covering approximately 1%. The CDR3 runs 16 residues. Germline-derived CDR1 and CDR2 are MNHNS and SASEGT. V was pared by 3 bases and J by 6 bases, with 8 bases of the junction left unmatched. This clonotype was obtained from an adult who received the AZD1222 COVID-19 vaccine. The chain joins TRBV6-1 to TRBJ1-5, with 10 nucleotides matching TRBD1. Sequenced material: peripheral blood, taken 28 days after the second AZD1222 dose. CDR3 region: CASSEGQGLYGQPQHF. The CDR3 DNA is TGTGCCAGCAGTGAGGGACAGGGGCTCTACGGTCAGCCCCAGCATTTT.